This T cell receptor beta chain was recovered during a study of blood T cell repertoires in COVID-19. Turning to the study itself: Both acute and convalescent COVID-19 samples were obtained from the United States, Italy and Spain.

This clone is a singleton in its sample. In the study's own analysis: Nucleated cell number was recorded as an estimate derived from reference gene primer amplification. Method: immunoSEQ multiplex PCR; TCRdb's copy keeps in-frame clones and lacks some. The V and J calls and clone size were taken over from that table, and D and trimming were inferred from the DNA. There are approximately 170,000 clones in the sample; 85% to 90% occur only once, and around 2.1% lies in the top ten. The CDR3 totals 17 residues. The V gene's germline CDR1 is LGHDT and CDR2 YNNKEL (reference sequence). With 6 bases removed from V and 5 bases from J, the gap between germline ends came to 22 bases.

The rearrangement links TRBV3-1 (or the pseudogene TRBV3-2) to TRBJ1-4; the D is unclear. The receptor comes from a man aged 45-65 years who had recovered from COVID-19. Material for sequencing was peripheral blood. The CDR3 coding sequence is TGTGCCAGCAGACCTCCCAACCGCGGCGGACTGAATGAAAAACTGTTTTTT. Protein: CASRPPNRGGLNEKLFF.